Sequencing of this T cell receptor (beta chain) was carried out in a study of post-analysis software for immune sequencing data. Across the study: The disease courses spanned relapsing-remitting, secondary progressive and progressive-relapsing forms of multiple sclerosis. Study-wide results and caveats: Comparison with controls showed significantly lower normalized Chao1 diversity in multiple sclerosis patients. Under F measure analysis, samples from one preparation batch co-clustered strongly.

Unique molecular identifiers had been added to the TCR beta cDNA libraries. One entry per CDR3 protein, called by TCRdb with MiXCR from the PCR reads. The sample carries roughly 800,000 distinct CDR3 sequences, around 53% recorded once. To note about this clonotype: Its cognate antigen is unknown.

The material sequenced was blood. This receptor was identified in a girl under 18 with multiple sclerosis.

Here the CDR3 reads CASSLEGKYEQYF. The CDR3 bases are TGTGCCAGCAGCTTAGAAGGAAAGTACGAGCAGTACTTC. This chain links TRBV7-8 with TRBJ2-7; D uncertain. In germline, CDR1 is SGHVS, CDR2 FQNEAQ. This CDR3 is 13 amino acids long. V lost 1 base, J lost 4 bases, and 8 bases lay in between. The complete variable domain, with remaining parts taken from reference TRBV7-8 and TRBJ2-7, reads GAGVSQSPRYKVAKRGQDVALRCDPISGHVSLFWYQQALGQGPEFLTYFQNEAQLDKSGLPSDRFFAERPEGSVSTLKIQRTQQEDSAVYLCASSLEGKYEQYFGPGTRLTVT.